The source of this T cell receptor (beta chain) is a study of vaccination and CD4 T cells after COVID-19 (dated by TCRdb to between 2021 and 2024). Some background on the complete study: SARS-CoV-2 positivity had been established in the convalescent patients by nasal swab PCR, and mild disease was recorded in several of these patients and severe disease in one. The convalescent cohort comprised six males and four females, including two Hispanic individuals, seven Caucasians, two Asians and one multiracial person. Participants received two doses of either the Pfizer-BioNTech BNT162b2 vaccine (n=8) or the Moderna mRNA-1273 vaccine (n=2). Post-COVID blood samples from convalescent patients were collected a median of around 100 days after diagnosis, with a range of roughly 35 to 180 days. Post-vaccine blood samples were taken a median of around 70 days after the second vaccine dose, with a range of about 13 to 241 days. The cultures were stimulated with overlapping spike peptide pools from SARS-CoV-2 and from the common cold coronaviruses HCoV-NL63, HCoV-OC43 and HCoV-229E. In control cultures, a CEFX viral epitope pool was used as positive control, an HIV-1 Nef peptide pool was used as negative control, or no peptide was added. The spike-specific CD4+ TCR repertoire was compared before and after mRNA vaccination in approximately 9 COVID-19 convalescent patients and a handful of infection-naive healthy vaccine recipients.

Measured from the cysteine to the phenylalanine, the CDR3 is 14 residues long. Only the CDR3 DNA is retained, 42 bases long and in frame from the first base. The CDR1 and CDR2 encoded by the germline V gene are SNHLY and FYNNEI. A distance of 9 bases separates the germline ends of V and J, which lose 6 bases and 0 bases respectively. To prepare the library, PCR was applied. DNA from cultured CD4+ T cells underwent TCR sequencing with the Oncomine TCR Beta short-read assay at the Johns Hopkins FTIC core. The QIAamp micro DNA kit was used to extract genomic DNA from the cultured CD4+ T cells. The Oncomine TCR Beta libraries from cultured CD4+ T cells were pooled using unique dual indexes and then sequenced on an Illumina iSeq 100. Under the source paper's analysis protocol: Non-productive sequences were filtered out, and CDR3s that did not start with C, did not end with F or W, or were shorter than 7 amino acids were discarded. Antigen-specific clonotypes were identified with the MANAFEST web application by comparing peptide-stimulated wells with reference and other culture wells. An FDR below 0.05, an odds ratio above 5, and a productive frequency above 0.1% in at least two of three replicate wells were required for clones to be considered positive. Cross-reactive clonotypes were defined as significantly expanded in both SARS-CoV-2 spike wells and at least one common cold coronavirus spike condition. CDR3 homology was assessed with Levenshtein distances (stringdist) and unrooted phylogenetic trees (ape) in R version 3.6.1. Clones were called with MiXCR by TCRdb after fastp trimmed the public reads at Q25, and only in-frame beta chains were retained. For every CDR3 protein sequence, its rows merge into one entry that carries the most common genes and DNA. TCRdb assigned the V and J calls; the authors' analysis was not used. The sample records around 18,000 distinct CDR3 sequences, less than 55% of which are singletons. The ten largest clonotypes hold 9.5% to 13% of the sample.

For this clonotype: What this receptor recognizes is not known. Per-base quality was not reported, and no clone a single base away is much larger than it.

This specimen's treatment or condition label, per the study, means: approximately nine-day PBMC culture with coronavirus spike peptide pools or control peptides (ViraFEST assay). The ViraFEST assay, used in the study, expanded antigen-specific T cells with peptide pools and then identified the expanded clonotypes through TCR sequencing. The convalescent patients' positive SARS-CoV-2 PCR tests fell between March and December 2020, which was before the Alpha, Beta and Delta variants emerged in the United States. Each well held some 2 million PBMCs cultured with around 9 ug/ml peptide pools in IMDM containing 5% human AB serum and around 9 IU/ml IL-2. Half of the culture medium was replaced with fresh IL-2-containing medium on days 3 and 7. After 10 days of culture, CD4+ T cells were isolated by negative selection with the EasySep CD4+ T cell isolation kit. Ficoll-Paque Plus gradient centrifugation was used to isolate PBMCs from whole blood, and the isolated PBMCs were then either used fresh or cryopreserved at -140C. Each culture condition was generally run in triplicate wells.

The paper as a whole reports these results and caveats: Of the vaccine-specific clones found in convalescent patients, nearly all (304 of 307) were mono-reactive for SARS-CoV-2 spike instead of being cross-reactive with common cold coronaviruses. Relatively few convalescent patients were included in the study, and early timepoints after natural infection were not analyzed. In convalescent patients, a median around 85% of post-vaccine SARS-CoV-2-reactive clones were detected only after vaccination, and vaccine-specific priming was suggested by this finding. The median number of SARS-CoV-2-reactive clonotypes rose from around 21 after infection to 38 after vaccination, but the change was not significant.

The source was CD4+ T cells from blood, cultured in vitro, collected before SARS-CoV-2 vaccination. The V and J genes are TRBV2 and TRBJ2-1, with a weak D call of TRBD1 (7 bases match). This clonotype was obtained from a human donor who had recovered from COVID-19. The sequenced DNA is TGTGCCAGCAGGCAGGGGGGCTCCTACAATGAGCAGTTCTTC. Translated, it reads CASRQGGSYNEQFF.